This is a list of T cell receptor beta chains from one sample in a study of beta chain features in type 1 diabetes. Here immunoSEQ multiplex PCR was the method, and the copy in TCRdb shows in-frame clones only, minus some. The repertoire holds some 330,000 clones, with approximately 10% as singletons. Input material: naive CD4+ T cells from blood. The receptors here all came from a woman in her twenties or thirties in good health. Each CDR3 is given with its conserved first and last residue. The D gene is left open where the match is weak. A clone size is listed for some rows: how often the clone was seen (once, few, many), or a class if it is expanded.

CDR3aa	CDR3nt	abundance	v_gene	j_gene	d_gene
CASSQDEGVGYEQYF	TGCGCCAGCAGCCAAGATGAGGGAGTAGGATACGAGCAGTACTTC	few	TRBV4-1	TRBJ2-7	NA
CASGPSGASYEQYF	TGTGCCAGCGGACCTAGCGGGGCCTCCTACGAGCAGTACTTC	few	TRBV6-6	TRBJ2-7	TRBD2
CASSPTGASSGNTIYF	TGTGCCAGCAGCCCTACAGGGGCAAGCTCTGGAAACACCATATATTTT	NA	TRBV6-6	TRBJ1-3	TRBD1
CASQRTGYEQFF	TGTGCCAGCCAACGGACAGGGTACGAGCAGTTCTTC	NA	TRBV19	TRBJ2-1	TRBD1
CASRSTLHTNTEAFF	TGTGCCAGCAGATCAACCCTCCACACGAACACTGAAGCTTTCTTT	NA	TRBV25-1	TRBJ1-1	NA
CASSVEERSWDEQYF	TGTGCCAGCAGCGTCGAAGAGAGGAGCTGGGACGAGCAGTACTTC	few	TRBV9	TRBJ2-7	NA
CASSVGGVNYEQYF	TGTGCCAGCAGCGTAGGCGGGGTGAACTACGAGCAGTACTTC	few	TRBV9	TRBJ2-7	NA
CASSNRGSYEQYF	TGTGCCAGCAGTAACCGGGGTTCCTACGAGCAGTACTTC	NA	TRBV7-2	TRBJ2-7	NA
CSVVRGTGELFF	TGCAGCGTGGTAAGGGGCACCGGGGAGCTGTTTTTT	NA	TRBV29-1	TRBJ2-2	NA
CASSSTSGRSDTQYF	TGTGCCAGCAGCTCCACTAGCGGGAGGTCGGATACGCAGTATTTT	NA	TRBV11-2	TRBJ2-3	TRBD2
CASSWAGGSSDTQYF	TGTGCCAGCAGTTGGGCGGGGGGGTCGTCAGATACGCAGTATTTT	NA	TRBV27	TRBJ2-3	TRBD2
CASSLNRESYEQYF	TGTGCCAGCAGCTTGAACAGGGAAAGTTACGAGCAGTACTTC	NA	TRBV7-9	TRBJ2-7	NA
CAISGSGTSGYEQYF	TGTGCCATCAGTGGGAGTGGGACTAGCGGCTACGAGCAGTACTTC	NA	TRBV10-3	TRBJ2-7	TRBD2
CASSQGMLAIYSEQYF	TGTGCCAGCAGCCAGGGGATGCTAGCGATTTACTCCGAGCAGTACTTC	few	TRBV14	TRBJ2-7	NA
CASSLTGENTEAFF	TGTGCCAGCAGCTTAACAGGGGAGAACACTGAAGCTTTCTTT	few	TRBV7-2	TRBJ1-1	TRBD1
CATSRDARETQYF	TGTGCCACCAGCAGAGATGCGAGGGAGACCCAGTACTTC	few	TRBV15	TRBJ2-5	NA
CASSLAGRTHEQYF	TGCGCCAGCAGCTTGGCAGGCAGAACTCACGAGCAGTACTTC	once	TRBV5-1	TRBJ2-7	NA
CASSSVAGPQETQYF	TGTGCCAGCAGTTCTGTGGCAGGGCCTCAAGAGACCCAGTACTTC	few	TRBV11-2	TRBJ2-5	NA
CASSLSVVGGNIQYF	TGTGCCAGCAGCCTATCGGTGGTAGGGGGCAACATTCAGTACTTC	NA	TRBV7-3	TRBJ2-4	TRBD1
CASTRGTGGSTDTQYF	TGTGCCAGCACCCGTGGGACAGGGGGGAGCACAGATACGCAGTATTTT	few	TRBV28	TRBJ2-3	TRBD1